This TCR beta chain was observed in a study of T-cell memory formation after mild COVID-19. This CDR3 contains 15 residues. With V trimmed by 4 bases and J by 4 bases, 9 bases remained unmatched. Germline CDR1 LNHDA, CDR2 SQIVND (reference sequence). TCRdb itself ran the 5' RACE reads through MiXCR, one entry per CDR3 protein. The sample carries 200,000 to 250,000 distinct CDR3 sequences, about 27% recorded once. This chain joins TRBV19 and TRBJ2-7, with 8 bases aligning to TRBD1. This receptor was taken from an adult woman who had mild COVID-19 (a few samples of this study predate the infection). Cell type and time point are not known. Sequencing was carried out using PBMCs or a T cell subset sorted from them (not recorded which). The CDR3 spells CASSTLGTGLYEQYF. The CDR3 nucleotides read TGTGCCAGTAGTACCCTCGGGACAGGCTTATACGAGCAGTACTTC.